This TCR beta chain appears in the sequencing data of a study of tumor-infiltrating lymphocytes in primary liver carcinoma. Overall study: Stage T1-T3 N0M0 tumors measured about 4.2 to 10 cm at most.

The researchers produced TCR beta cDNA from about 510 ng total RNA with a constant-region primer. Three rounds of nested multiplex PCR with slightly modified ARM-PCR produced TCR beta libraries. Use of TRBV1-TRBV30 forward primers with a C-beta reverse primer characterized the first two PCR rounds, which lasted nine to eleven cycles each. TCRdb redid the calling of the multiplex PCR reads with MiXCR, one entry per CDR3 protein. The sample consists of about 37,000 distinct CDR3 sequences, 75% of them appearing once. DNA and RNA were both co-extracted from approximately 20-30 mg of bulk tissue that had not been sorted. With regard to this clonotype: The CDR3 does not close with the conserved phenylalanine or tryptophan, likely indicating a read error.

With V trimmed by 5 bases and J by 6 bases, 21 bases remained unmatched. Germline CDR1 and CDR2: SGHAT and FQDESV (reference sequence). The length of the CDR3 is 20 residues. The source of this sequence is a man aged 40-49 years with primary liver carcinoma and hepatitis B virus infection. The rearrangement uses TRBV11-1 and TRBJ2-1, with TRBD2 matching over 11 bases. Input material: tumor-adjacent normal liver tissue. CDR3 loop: CASSIGKTSGTSWSGNEQFI. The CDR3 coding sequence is TGTGCCAGCAGCATAGGAAAGACTAGCGGGACCTCATGGTCCGGCAATGAGCAGTTCATC.